This T cell receptor beta chain was recovered during a study of identical twins. This clonotype is a singleton in its sample. V trimming: 3 bases; J trimming: 8 bases; junction bases outside the gene matches: 4. Per germline, CDR1 MDHEN and CDR2 SYDVKM. The CDR3 has 14 residues. Each CDR3 protein gets one entry after TCRdb re-called the 5' RACE reads with MiXCR. The sample carries 1.5 million to 2 million distinct CDR3 sequences, about 31% recorded once. The sequence came from a newborn girl in good health. Material for sequencing was cord blood. This chain uses TRBV28 with TRBJ2-1; 10 bases match TRBD2. CDR3 coding DNA: TGTGCCAGCAGTTTCCAGCGGGAGGGCGATGAGCAGTTCTTC. Translated: CASSFQREGDEQFF.